This T cell receptor beta chain was obtained from a study of T-cell reconstitution after alpha-beta-depleted transplantation in children. Using unique molecular identifiers, the investigators prepared the TCRbeta library. TCRdb called the PCR reads again in MiXCR, with one record for every CDR3 protein. The sample has roughly 300,000 distinct CDR3 sequences, 10% seen once. This clonotype was found many times. This CDR3 spans 14 amino acids. Germline CDR1 is DFQATT and CDR2 is SNEGSKA (reference sequence). Trimming at V came to 3 bases and at J to 4 bases, leaving 6 bases not matched to a gene. The receptor was derived from a human donor who donated a stem cell graft to a child with acute lymphoblastic leukemia. This material consisted of PBMCs from the stem cell graft donor, taken from the stem cell graft. The V and J genes are TRBV20-1 and TRBJ2-7; 10 bases are shared with TRBD2. Here the CDR3 DNA reads TGCAGTGCTAGTAGTGGACTAGCGGAATACGAGCAGTACTTC. It translates to CSASSGLAEYEQYF.